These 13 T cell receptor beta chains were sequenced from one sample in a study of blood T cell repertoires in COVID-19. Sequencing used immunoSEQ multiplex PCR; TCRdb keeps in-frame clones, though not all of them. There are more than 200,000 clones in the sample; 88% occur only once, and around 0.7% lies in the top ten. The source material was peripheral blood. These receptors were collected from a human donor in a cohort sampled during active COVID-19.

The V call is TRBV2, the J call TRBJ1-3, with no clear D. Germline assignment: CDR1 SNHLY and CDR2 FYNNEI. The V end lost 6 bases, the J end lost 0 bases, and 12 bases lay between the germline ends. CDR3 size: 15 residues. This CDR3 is CASSERQDSGNTIYF. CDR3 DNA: TGTGCCAGCAGCGAAAGGCAGGACTCTGGAAACACCATATATTTT.

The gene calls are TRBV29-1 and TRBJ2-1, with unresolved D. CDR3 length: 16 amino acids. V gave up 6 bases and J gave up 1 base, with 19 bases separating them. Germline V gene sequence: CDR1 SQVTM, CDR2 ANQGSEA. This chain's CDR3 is CSVHEGMADSYNEQFF. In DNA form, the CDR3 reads TGCAGCGTCCACGAAGGTATGGCGGATTCCTACAATGAGCAGTTCTTC.

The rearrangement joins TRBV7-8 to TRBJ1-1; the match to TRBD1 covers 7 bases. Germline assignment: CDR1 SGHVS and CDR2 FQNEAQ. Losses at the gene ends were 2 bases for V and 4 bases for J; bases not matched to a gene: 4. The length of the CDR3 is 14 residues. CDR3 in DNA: TGTGCCAGCAGCTTACATGCAGGGGGCACTGAAGCTTTCTTT. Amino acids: CASSLHAGGTEAFF.

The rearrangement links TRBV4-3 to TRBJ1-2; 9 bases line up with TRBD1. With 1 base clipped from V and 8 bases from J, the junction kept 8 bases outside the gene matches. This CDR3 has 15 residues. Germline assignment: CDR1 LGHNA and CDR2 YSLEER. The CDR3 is CASSQAGQGFGGYTF. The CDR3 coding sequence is TGCGCCAGCAGCCAAGCGGGACAGGGTTTCGGAGGCTACACCTTC.

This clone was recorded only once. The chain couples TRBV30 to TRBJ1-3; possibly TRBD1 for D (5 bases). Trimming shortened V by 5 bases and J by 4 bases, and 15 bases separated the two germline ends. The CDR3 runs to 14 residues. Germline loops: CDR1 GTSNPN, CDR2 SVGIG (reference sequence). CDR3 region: CAWSEGTSGNTIYF. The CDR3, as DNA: TGTGCCTGGTCGGAGGGGACTTCGGGAAACACCATATATTTT.

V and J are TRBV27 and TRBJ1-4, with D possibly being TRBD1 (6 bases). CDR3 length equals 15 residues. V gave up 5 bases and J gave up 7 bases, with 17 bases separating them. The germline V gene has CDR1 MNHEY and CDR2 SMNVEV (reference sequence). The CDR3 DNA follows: TGTGCCAGCAGTAGCCCCGGGACAAAAGTTGAAAAACTGTTTTTT. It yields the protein CASSSPGTKVEKLFF.

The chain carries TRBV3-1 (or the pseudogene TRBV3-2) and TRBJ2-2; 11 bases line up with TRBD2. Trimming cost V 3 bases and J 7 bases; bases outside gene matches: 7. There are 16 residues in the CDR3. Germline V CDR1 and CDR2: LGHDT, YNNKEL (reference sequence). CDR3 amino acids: CASSQTGTSGGGELFF. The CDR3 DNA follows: TGTGCCAGCAGCCAGACCGGGACTAGCGGTGGCGGGGAGCTGTTTTTT.

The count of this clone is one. For the CDR3, the DNA is TGTGCCAGCTCCCGCCTAGCGGGGGGGGTCCTCGAGCAGTACTTC. It is translated as CASSRLAGGVLEQYF. J is TRBJ2-7 and V is TRBV2; 12 nucleotides align to TRBD2. Germline assignment: CDR1 SNHLY and CDR2 FYNNEI. The CDR3 has 15 amino acids. V trimming: 8 bases; J trimming: 6 bases; junction bases outside the gene matches: 11.

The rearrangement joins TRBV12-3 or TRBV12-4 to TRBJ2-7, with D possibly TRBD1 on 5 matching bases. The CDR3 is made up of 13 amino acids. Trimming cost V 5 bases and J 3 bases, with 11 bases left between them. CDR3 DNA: TGTGCCAGCAGTCCACAGGTCCTCTACGAGCAGTACTTC. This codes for CASSPQVLYEQYF.

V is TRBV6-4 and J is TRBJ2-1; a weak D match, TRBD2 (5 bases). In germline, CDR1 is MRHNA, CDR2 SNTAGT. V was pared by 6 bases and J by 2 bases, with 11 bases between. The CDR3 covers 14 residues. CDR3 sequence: CASRERPTYNEQFF. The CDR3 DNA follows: TGTGCCAGCAGAGAGCGGCCAACCTACAATGAGCAGTTCTTC.

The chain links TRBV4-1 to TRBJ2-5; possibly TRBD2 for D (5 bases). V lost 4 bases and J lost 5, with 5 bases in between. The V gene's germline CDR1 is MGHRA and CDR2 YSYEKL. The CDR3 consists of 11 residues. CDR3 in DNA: TGCGCCAGCAGCCCGGGGGAGACCCAGTACTTC. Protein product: CASSPGETQYF.

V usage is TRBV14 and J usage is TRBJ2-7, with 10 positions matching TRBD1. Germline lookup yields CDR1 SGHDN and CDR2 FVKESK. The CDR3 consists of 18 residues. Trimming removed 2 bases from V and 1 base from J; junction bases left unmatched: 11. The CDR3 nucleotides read TGTGCCAGCAGCCAAAGGACCTATATGGGACAGGGGTCCTACGAGCAGTACTTC. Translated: CASSQRTYMGQGSYEQYF.

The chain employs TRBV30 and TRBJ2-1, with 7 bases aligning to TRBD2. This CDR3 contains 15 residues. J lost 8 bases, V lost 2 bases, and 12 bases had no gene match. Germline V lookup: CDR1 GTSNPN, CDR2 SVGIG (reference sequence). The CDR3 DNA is TGTGCCTGGAGTAGTTGGCGGGAGTCGATCCATGAGCAGTTCTTC. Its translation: CAWSSWRESIHEQFF. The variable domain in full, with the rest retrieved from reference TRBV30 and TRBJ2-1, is SQTIHQWPATLVQPVGSPLSLECTVEGTSNPNLYWYRQAAGRGLQLLFYSVGIGQISSEVPQNLSASRPQDRQFILSSKKLLLSDSGFYLCAWSSWRESIHEQFFGPGTRLTVL.